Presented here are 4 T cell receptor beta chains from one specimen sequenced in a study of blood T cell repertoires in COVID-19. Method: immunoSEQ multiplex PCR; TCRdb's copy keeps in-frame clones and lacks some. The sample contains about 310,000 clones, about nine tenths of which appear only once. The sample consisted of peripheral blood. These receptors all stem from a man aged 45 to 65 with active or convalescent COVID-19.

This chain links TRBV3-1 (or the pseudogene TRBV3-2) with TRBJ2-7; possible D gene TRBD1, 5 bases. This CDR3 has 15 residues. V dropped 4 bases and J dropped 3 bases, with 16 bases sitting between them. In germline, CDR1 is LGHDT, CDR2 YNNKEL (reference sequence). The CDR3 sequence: CASSLTVSIDYEQYF. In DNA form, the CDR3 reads TGTGCCAGCAGCCTGACAGTGAGCATAGACTACGAGCAGTACTTC.

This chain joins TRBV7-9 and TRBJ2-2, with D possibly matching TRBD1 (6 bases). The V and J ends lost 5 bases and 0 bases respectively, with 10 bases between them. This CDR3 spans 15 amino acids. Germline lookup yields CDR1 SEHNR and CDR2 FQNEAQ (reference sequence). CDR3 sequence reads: CASSPGTTNTGELFF. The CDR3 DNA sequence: TGTGCCAGCAGCCCCGGGACAACGAACACCGGGGAGCTGTTTTTT.

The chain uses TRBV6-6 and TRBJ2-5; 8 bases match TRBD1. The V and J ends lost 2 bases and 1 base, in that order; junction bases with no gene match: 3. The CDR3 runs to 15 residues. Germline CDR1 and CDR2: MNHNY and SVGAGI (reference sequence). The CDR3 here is CASSYDDRGQETQYF. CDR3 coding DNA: TGTGCCAGCAGTTACGACGACAGGGGCCAAGAGACCCAGTACTTC.

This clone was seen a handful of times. The CDR3 DNA sequence: TGTGCCAGCAGGGACAGGAACACTGAAGCTTTCTTT. Its protein product is CASRDRNTEAFF. The chain carries TRBV19 and TRBJ1-1; 7 bases are a match to TRBD1. CDR1 and CDR2 (germline): LNHDA, SQIVND (reference sequence). V lost 9 bases, J lost 1 base, and 2 bases stayed unmatched. The CDR3 is made up of 12 amino acids.